This T cell receptor (beta chain) was identified during a study of T cells in Graves' hyperthyroidism and ophthalmopathy (dated by TCRdb to the late 2010s). Notes on the research overall: Peripheral blood samples were taken at the time of initial diagnosis, prior to any treatment. Thyroid tissue and blood T-cell repertoires from six Graves' hyperthyroidism patients were also compared in the study. The roughly 91 discovery patients were randomly divided into training and test sets at a 7:3 ratio. To identify TCR V-J signatures that set the groups apart, the researchers used a discovery cohort of approximately 98 patients, made up of 43 with Graves' ophthalmopathy and some 58 with stable Graves' hyperthyroidism. The paper reports TCR Vbeta CDR3 sequencing of some 140 peripheral blood samples: approximately 41 ophthalmopathy, over 70 hyperthyroidism and 17 progressor patients. Prospective prediction of ophthalmopathy was tested in an independent validation cohort of under 20 hyperthyroidism patients and 15 to 17 patients who later progressed to ophthalmopathy. After sampling, hyperthyroidism patients received methimazole starting at 30 mg daily, and ophthalmopathy patients received high-dose intravenous methylprednisolone.

CDR1 is given as SQVTM and CDR2 as ANQGSEA, both from the germline V gene. Measured from the cysteine to the phenylalanine, the CDR3 is 13 residues long. The DNA shown is the 39-base CDR3, in frame from base 1. V sheds 8 bases and J sheds 7 bases, leaving 18 bases between their ends. Broader findings and caveats from the paper: Sample size was not statistically predetermined, and investigators were not blinded to group allocation. In validation, the model predicted progression to ophthalmopathy with just under 71% sensitivity and approximately 72% specificity, a median of 6.5 months before onset. A 13 V-J signature model separated ophthalmopathy from stable hyperthyroidism, with around 91% sensitivity and about 81% specificity in cross-validation and 80%/75% in testing. Most expanded thyroid clonotypes (frequency above 0.001) were also detected in blood, suggesting blood repertoires may reflect thyroid immune responses.

A word on this clonotype: Its antigen target is currently unknown. Base qualities are not at hand, and no much larger clone is one base apart.

The TCR beta CDR3 regions were amplified from the RNA transcripts. The first round of RT-PCR for the TCR CDR3 was performed with the HTBI primer set and the Qiagen OneStep RT-PCR kit. A second multiplex PCR round built the libraries, followed by size selection and purification. Paired-end sequencing of the libraries was performed with 100 bp reads on an Illumina HiSeq2000. Per the authors' processing: SOAPnuke was used to process the raw data, removing reads that contained adapters or uncalled bases, had a mean Phred below 15, or lacked an exact match to the constant primer or identifier. COPE v1.2.5 was used to merge the high-quality paired reads, and each unique nucleotide sequence was defined as a clonotype. Clonotypes were aligned to IMGT TRBV, TRBD and TRBJ reference segments using MiTCR v1.1. The analysis included only V-J combinations with a frequency above 0.0001, which together covered over 98% of the repertoires. A TCS score was defined as the ratio between F50 (clonal expansion) and ExV (chaos), using BLOSUM62-based TCRdist between CDR3 peptides within each V-J. Welch's t-statistics and random forest reduced around 510 V-J features to roughly 13, which were used in a naive Bayes classifier (R e1071). Through fastp at Q25 and MiXCR, TCRdb rebuilt clones from the public reads, retaining in-frame beta chains. Each CDR3 protein appears once, grouped with its most common genes and DNA. These V and J calls rely on TCRdb rather than the paper's analysis. Within this sample are 600,000 to 900,000 distinct CDR3 sequences, with roughly 15% of them counted one time only. Clones ranked in the top ten supply approximately 8% of the sample.

Stable Graves' hyperthyroidism was defined as no progression to ophthalmopathy during 18 months of follow-up. Hyperthyroidism patients were aged 18 to 65 years and newly diagnosed, with disease duration of less than 2 months. Exclusion was applied to patients with uncontrolled infections, other autoimmune diseases, pregnancy or lactation. Clinical symptoms, serum thyroxine and TRAb, thyroid ultrasound, and orbital computed tomography formed the basis for the diagnoses. PBMCs were separated from 7.5 to 10 ml of fresh peripheral blood using Ficoll-Paque density gradient centrifugation. Total RNA was extracted using Trizol reagent, and RNA quality was assessed on an Agilent 2100 Bioanalyzer.

This TCR was recovered from a man in his late teens or twenties with Graves' hyperthyroidism. This chain is built from TRBV29-1 and TRBJ2-1; tentative D gene TRBD2, with 5 bases matching. The sample taken for sequencing was blood. The CDR3 reads as follows: CSYVVVAQNEQFF. At the DNA level, the sequence is TGCAGCTACGTGGTGGTAGCGCAAAATGAGCAGTTCTTC.